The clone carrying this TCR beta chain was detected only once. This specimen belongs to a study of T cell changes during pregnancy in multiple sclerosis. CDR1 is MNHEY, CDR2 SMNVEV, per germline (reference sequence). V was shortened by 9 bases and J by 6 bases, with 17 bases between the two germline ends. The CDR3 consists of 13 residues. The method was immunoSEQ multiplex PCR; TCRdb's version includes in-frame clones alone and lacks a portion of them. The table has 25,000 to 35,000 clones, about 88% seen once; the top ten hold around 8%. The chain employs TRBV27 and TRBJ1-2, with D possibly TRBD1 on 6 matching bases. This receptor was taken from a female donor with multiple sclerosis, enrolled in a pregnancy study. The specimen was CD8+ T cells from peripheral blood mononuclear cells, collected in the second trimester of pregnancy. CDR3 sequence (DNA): TGTGCCAGAAGGGCAGGGGAGTGCGATGGCTACACCTTC. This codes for CARRAGECDGYTF.